The present T cell receptor beta chain was sequenced within a study of blood T cell repertoires in COVID-19. The CDR3 length is 17 residues. The germline V gene has CDR1 SGHDN and CDR2 FVKESK. V lost 4 bases to trimming and J lost 3 bases; unmatched junction nucleotides: 9. Sequencing was performed with immunoSEQ multiplex PCR; in TCRdb, only in-frame clones are kept and a portion is missing. The sample includes approximately 49,000 clones, 75% to 85% seen only once; the top ten take about 2.9%. The V call is TRBV14, the J call TRBJ2-1; 10 nucleotides agree with TRBD2. Sequenced sample: peripheral blood. This TCR came from a woman in her fifties or sixties with acute or convalescent COVID-19. CDR3 loop: CASSPTRTSGNYNEQFF. CDR3 in DNA: TGTGCCAGCAGCCCAACCCGGACTAGCGGAAACTACAATGAGCAGTTCTTC.